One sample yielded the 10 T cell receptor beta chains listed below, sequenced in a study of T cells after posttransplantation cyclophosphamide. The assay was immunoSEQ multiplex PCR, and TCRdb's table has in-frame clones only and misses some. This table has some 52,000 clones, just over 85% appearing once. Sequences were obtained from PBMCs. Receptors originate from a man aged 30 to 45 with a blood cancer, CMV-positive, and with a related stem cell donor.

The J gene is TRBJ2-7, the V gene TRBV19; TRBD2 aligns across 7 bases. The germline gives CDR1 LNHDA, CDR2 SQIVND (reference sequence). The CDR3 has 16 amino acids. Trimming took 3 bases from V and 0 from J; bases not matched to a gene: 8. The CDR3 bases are TGTGCCAGTAGTATGACCCAAGCGGGACGCTCCTACGAGCAGTACTTC. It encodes CASSMTQAGRSYEQYF.

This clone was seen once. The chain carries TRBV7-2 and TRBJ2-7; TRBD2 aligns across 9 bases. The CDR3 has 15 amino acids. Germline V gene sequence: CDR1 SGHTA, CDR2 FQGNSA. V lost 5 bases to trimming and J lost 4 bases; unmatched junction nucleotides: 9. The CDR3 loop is CASSPFAGGWYEQYF. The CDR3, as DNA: TGTGCCAGCAGCCCCTTCGCGGGAGGGTGGTACGAGCAGTACTTC.

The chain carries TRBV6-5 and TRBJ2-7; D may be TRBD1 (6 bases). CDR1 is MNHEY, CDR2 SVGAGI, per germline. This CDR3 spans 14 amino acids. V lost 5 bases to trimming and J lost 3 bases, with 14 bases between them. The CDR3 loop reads CASSHRTVDYEQYF. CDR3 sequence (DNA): TGTGCCAGCAGTCATCGGACAGTCGACTACGAGCAGTACTTC.

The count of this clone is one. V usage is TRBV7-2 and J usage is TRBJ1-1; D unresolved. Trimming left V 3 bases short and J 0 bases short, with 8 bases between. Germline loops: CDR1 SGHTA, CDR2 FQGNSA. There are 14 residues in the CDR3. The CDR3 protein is CASSLYSVNTEAFF. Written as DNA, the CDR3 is TGTGCCAGCAGCTTGTACAGTGTGAACACTGAAGCTTTCTTT.

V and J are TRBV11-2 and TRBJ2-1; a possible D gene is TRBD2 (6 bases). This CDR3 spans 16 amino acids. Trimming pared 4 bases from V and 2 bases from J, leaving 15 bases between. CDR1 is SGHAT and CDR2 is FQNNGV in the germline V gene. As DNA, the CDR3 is TGTGCCAGCAGCTCGGAAGCGGGCTGGACCTACAATGAGCAGTTCTTC. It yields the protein CASSSEAGWTYNEQFF. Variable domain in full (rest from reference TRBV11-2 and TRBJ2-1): EAGVAQSPRYKIIEKRQSVAFWCNPISGHATLYWYQQILGQGPKLLIQFQNNGVVDDSQLPKDRFSAERLKGVDSTLKIQPAKLEDSAVYLCASSSEAGWTYNEQFFGPGTRLTVL.

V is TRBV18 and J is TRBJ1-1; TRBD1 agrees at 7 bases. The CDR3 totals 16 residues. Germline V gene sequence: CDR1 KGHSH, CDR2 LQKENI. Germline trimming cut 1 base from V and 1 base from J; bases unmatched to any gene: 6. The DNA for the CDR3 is TGTGCCAGCTCACCACGAGTTGCAGGGGGGAACACTGAAGCTTTCTTT. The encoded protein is CASSPRVAGGNTEAFF.

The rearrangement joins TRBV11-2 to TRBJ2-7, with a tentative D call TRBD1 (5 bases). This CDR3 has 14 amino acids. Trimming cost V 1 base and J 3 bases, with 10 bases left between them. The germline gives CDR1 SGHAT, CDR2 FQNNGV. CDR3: CASSLGRQGYEQYF. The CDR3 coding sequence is TGTGCCAGCAGCTTAGGCAGGCAGGGCTACGAGCAGTACTTC. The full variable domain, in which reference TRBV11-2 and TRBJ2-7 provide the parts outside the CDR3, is EAGVAQSPRYKIIEKRQSVAFWCNPISGHATLYWYQQILGQGPKLLIQFQNNGVVDDSQLPKDRFSAERLKGVDSTLKIQPAKLEDSAVYLCASSLGRQGYEQYFGPGTRLTVT.

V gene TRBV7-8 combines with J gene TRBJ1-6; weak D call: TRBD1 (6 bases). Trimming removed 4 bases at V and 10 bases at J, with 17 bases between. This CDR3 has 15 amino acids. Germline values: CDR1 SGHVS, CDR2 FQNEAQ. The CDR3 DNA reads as TGTGCCAGCAGCTCCAGGGGTTGGGCTAGATCACCCCTCCACTTT. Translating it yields CASSSRGWARSPLHF.

CDR3: CASNRGQKYQPQHF. CDR3 in DNA: TGTGCCAGCAACAGGGGGCAGAAGTATCAGCCCCAGCATTTT. The chain uses TRBV19 and TRBJ1-5; TRBD1 agrees at 9 bases. Germline CDR1 LNHDA, CDR2 SQIVND (reference sequence). This CDR3 has 14 residues. The ends lost 9 bases at V and 5 bases at J; junction bases unmatched: 8.

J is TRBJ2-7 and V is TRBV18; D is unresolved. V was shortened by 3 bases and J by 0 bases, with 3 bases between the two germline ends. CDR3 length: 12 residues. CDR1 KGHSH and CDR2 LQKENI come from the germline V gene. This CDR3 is CASSPNSYEQYF. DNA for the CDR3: TGTGCCAGCTCACCCAACTCCTACGAGCAGTACTTC.